The 21 T cell receptor beta chains presented below share a single source sample, sequenced in a study of CD8 T cells in Susac syndrome. Reverse transcription of about 0.5 to 1 ug RNA used random hexamers. TCRdb re-called the immunoSEQ multiplex PCR reads through MiXCR, storing one row per CDR3 protein. The sample lists more than 150,000 distinct CDR3 sequences, nearly 97% occurring once. Sequencing input: CD8+ T cells from PBMCs. These receptors all stem from a human donor with multiple sclerosis.

The chain combines TRBV20-1 with TRBJ1-1; D gene unclear. V was clipped by 6 bases and J by 3 bases, with 14 bases between them. This CDR3 region has 13 residues. CDR1 and CDR2 (germline): DFQATT, SNEGSKA (reference sequence). The CDR3 spells CSAVRVRDTEAFF. The CDR3 DNA sequence: TGCAGTGCCGTGAGGGTTCGGGACACTGAAGCTTTCTTT.

The chain links TRBV12-3 or TRBV12-4 to TRBJ1-2, with a tentative D call TRBD1 (6 bases). V shed 5 bases and J shed 6 bases, with 19 bases lying between them. This CDR3 contains 15 residues. The CDR3 protein is CASSTGQRVNHGYTF. In nucleotides, the CDR3 is TGTGCCAGCAGTACCGGACAGCGGGTAAACCATGGCTACACCTTC.

The chain joins TRBV15 to TRBJ2-1, with 9 bases fitting TRBD2. Trimming cost V 7 bases and J 5 bases; bases outside gene matches: 6. Germline V lookup: CDR1 LNHNV, CDR2 YYDKDF (reference sequence). This CDR3 is 14 amino acids long. The CDR3 sequence is CATTSGGKNNEQFF. The CDR3 DNA is TGTGCCACCACGAGCGGGGGGAAAAACAATGAGCAGTTCTTC.

The genes are TRBV12-3 or TRBV12-4 and TRBJ2-5, with D hard to call. CDR3 length equals 12 residues. The V end was cut by 4 bases, the J end by 3 bases, with 6 bases between. CDR3 amino acids: CASSYRKETQYF. In DNA form, the CDR3 reads TGTGCCAGCAGTTACAGAAAAGAGACCCAGTACTTC.

The chain employs TRBV7-9 and TRBJ2-4; D unresolved. With 1 base removed from V and 13 bases from J, the gap between germline ends came to 11 bases. CDR1 and CDR2 from the germline V gene are SEHNR and FQNEAQ (reference sequence). CDR3 length equals 12 residues. The DNA for the CDR3 is TGTGCCAGCAGCTTAGAAGAGTTGATCCAGTACTTC. It is translated as CASSLEELIQYF.

This clonotype was counted a single time. The chain recombines TRBV5-4 with TRBJ2-1; 8 bases agree with TRBD2. V was pared by 4 bases and J by 7 bases, with 10 bases of the junction left unmatched. Per the germline V gene, CDR1 is SGHNT and CDR2 is YYREEE (reference sequence). The CDR3 is 15 amino acids. CDR3 in amino acids: CASSPLGGAENEQFF. CDR3 DNA: TGTGCCAGCAGCCCCCTCGGGGGGGCTGAGAATGAGCAGTTCTTC. Supplemented by reference TRBV5-4 and TRBJ2-1, the full variable domain reads ETGVTQSPTHLIKTRGQQVTLRCSSQSGHNTVSWYQQALGQGPQFIFQYYREEENGRGNFPPRFSGLQFPNYSSELNVNALELDDSALYLCASSPLGGAENEQFFGPGTRLTVL.

The chain links TRBV20-1 to TRBJ1-1; D might be TRBD1 (5 bases). Trimming shortened V by 3 bases and J by 1 base, and 12 bases separated the two germline ends. The CDR3 has 14 amino acids. Per the germline V gene, CDR1 is DFQATT and CDR2 is SNEGSKA (reference sequence). CDR3 DNA sequence: TGCAGTGCTAGTCGAGAGGGACGGAACACTGAAGCTTTCTTT. It encodes CSASREGRNTEAFF.

The rearrangement uses TRBV6-5 and TRBJ2-7; D call uncertain. This CDR3 is built from 14 residues. CDR1 and CDR2 (germline): MNHEY, SVGAGI. Trimming cost V 6 bases and J 4 bases, with 16 bases left between them. The CDR3 nucleotides are TGTGCCAGCAGAGAGAGAAGCGAGCATTACGAGCAGTACGTC. This codes for CASRERSEHYEQYV.

The chain couples TRBV4-1 to TRBJ2-1, with D hard to call. V lost 0 bases to trimming and J lost 0 bases, with 6 bases between them. CDR1 MGHRA and CDR2 YSYEKL come from the germline V gene. The CDR3 spans 15 residues. The CDR3 coding sequence is TGCGCCAGCAGCCAAGATCACAGCTCCTACAATGAGCAGTTCTTC. Translating it yields CASSQDHSSYNEQFF.

This sequence joins TRBV7-9 and TRBJ2-3, with 7 bases that match TRBD2. Germline V gene lookup returns CDR1 SEHNR and CDR2 FQNEAQ (reference sequence). The J segment lost 2 bases and the V segment lost 5 bases, leaving 10 bases of the junction unmatched. The CDR3 spans 16 residues. The CDR3 here is CASSPGPTSPTDTQYF. The CDR3, as DNA: TGTGCCAGCAGCCCGGGCCCGACTAGCCCCACAGATACGCAGTATTTT.

The chain joins TRBV7-9 to TRBJ2-5, with 13 bases lining up with TRBD2. From germline, CDR1 is SEHNR and CDR2 FQNEAQ (reference sequence). V was clipped by 8 bases and J by 0 bases; unmatched bases: 12. This CDR3 region has 18 residues. CDR3 DNA sequence: TGTGCCAGCCTGCGGACTAGCGGGGGTGTGGGTGACCAAGAGACCCAGTACTTC. Protein: CASLRTSGGVGDQETQYF.

The V gene is TRBV6-2 or TRBV6-3, the J gene TRBJ2-3; 7 nucleotides match TRBD2. Per germline, CDR1 MNHEY and CDR2 SVGEGT. The CDR3 runs to 13 residues. The CDR3 reads CAVSSGDADTQYF. CDR3 nucleotide sequence: TGTGCGGTCAGCAGCGGGGATGCAGATACGCAGTATTTT.

The genes are TRBV20-1 and TRBJ2-5, with 7 nucleotides matching TRBD2. Germline V gene data show CDR1 as DFQATT and CDR2 as SNEGSKA (reference sequence). V lost 0 bases and J lost 4; bases outside the gene matches: 5. The CDR3 spans 14 residues. CDR3 in DNA: TGCAGTGCTAGAGATTATATAGCGGGAGAGACCCAGTACTTC. Translated, it gives CSARDYIAGETQYF.

The gene calls are TRBV15 and TRBJ2-1; D is perhaps TRBD2 (6 bases). V lost 4 bases to trimming and J lost 6 bases, with 16 bases between them. From germline, CDR1 is LNHNV and CDR2 YYDKDF (reference sequence). CDR3 size: 15 residues. Here the CDR3 DNA reads TGTGCCACCAGCATCGGCAGGTCCGGGGGCAATGAGCAGTTCTTC. This codes for CATSIGRSGGNEQFF.

This chain links TRBV10-3 with TRBJ2-5; D perhaps matches TRBD1 (6 bases). CDR3 length: 14 residues. The germline V gene has CDR1 ENHRY and CDR2 SYGVKD. V lost 3 bases, J lost 5 bases, and 13 bases lay in between. DNA for the CDR3: TGTGCCATCAGTGACTTACAGGGTCAGGAGACCCAGTACTTC. Its translation is CAISDLQGQETQYF.

The chain links TRBV6-1 to TRBJ1-1; 9 bases agree with TRBD1. The trim removed 10 bases at V and 0 bases at J, leaving 15 bases unmatched. There are 17 residues in the CDR3. Looked up from germline, CDR1 is MNHNS and CDR2 is SASEGT. The CDR3 DNA reads TGTGCCATCCAGGTACAGGGGGCGGGAGACATGAACACTGAAGCTTTCTTT. This translates into CAIQVQGAGDMNTEAFF.

The J gene is TRBJ2-7, the V gene TRBV11-2, with a weak D call TRBD1 (5 bases). CDR3 length equals 14 residues. V was shortened by 5 bases and J by 0 bases, with 11 bases between the two germline ends. CDR1 and CDR2 (germline): SGHAT, FQNNGV. The CDR3 bases are TGTGCCAGCAGCCGACAGTCTAGCTCCTACGAGCAGTACGTC. Amino acids: CASSRQSSSYEQYV.

The rearrangement joins TRBV9 to TRBJ1-2; TRBD1 matches at 10 bases. CDR3 size: 16 residues. The V and J ends lost 2 bases and 0 bases, in that order; junction bases with no gene match: 4. CDR1 is SGDLS and CDR2 is YYNGEE in the germline V gene. The CDR3 coding sequence is TGTGCCAGCAGCGTGGAGGGACAGGGGCCTAACTATGGCTACACCTTC. It yields the protein CASSVEGQGPNYGYTF.

This chain uses TRBV5-1 with TRBJ2-1; 11 nucleotides agree with TRBD1. From germline, CDR1 is SGHRS and CDR2 YFSETQ. The CDR3 sequence is 16 residues long. Unmatched junction bases numbered 9, after V lost 3 bases and J lost 7 bases. CDR3 in amino acids: CASSWAGQGASNEQFF. In DNA, the CDR3 is TGCGCCAGCAGCTGGGCTGGACAGGGGGCGTCTAATGAGCAGTTCTTC. Together with reference TRBV5-1 and TRBJ2-1, the CDR3 gives the full variable domain: KAGVTQTPRYLIKTRGQQVTLSCSPISGHRSVSWYQQTPGQGLQFLFEYFSETQRNKGNFPGRFSGRQFSNSRSEMNVSTLELGDSALYLCASSWAGQGASNEQFFGPGTRLTVL.

The rearrangement joins TRBV11-3 to TRBJ2-1; tentative D call: TRBD1 (6 bases). There are 13 residues in the CDR3. Germline CDR1 and CDR2: SGHNT and YENEEA. The V end was cut by 5 bases, the J end by 6 bases, with 11 bases between. This chain's CDR3 is CASSQGTTNEQFF. CDR3 DNA: TGTGCCAGCAGCCAGGGGACCACCAATGAGCAGTTCTTC.

V gene TRBV20-1 combines with J gene TRBJ2-1, with 9 bases aligning to TRBD2. Trimming removed 1 base from V and 2 bases from J; junction bases left unmatched: 9. CDR3 length: 17 residues. From germline, CDR1 is DFQATT and CDR2 SNEGSKA (reference sequence). The CDR3: CSARVLAGALTYNEQFF. In nucleotides, the CDR3 is TGCAGTGCTAGAGTTTTAGCGGGGGCCCTTACCTACAATGAGCAGTTCTTC.